These 32 T cell receptor beta chains were sequenced from one sample in a study of PD-1 blockade in classical Hodgkin lymphoma. Time point indicated: newly diagnosed, previously untreated cHL patient sample. CD4+ T cells were purified from thawed PBMCs by negative selection. Profiling relied on immunoSEQ multiplex PCR, and the TCRdb table lists in-frame clones only, not all of them. Counted here are roughly 14,000 clones, approximately 86% occurring once; the ten biggest clones make up about 0.87%. Material: CD4+ T cells from blood. The receptor source for this set is a human donor with classical Hodgkin lymphoma.

This clone was seen more than once but under ten times. This chain joins TRBV28 and TRBJ1-2; no clear D. Germline V gene sequence: CDR1 MDHEN, CDR2 SYDVKM. The CDR3 loop spans 12 amino acids. The V and J ends lost 7 bases and 6 bases respectively, with 12 bases between them. CDR3 in DNA: TGTGCCAGCACGAGGGCTCCCGATGGCTACACCTTC. Amino acids: CASTRAPDGYTF.

Written as DNA, the CDR3 is TGTGCCAGCAGCCTCTCGGGGGGTGGCAGAGATACGCAGTATTTT. Translating it yields CASSLSGGGRDTQYF. The chain carries TRBV11-2 and TRBJ2-3, with 7 bases that match TRBD2. Trimming cost V 5 bases and J 5 bases; bases outside gene matches: 10. The CDR3 is 15 amino acids. Germline V gene data show CDR1 as SGHAT and CDR2 as FQNNGV.

This clone was seen a handful of times. The chain links TRBV6-1 to TRBJ1-1; D is unclear. The germline CDR1 and CDR2 sequences are MNHNS and SASEGT. CDR3 length equals 14 residues. Trimming stripped 4 bases from V and 0 bases from J, with 9 bases between. Here the CDR3 DNA reads TGTGCCAGCAGTGCTCAGATAATGAACACTGAAGCTTTCTTT. Amino acid sequence: CASSAQIMNTEAFF.

The chain carries TRBV15 and TRBJ1-2, with TRBD1 matching over 9 bases. Germline values: CDR1 LNHNV, CDR2 YYDKDF (reference sequence). Trimming at V came to 3 bases and at J to 3 bases, leaving 11 bases not matched to a gene. CDR3 size: 17 residues. CDR3: CATSRTGTGRSDYGYTF. The CDR3 DNA reads as TGTGCCACCAGCAGGACCGGGACAGGGCGTTCTGACTATGGCTACACCTTC.

The J gene is TRBJ1-1, the V gene TRBV7-2; possible D gene TRBD1, 5 bases. Germline V lookup: CDR1 SGHTA, CDR2 FQGNSA. The CDR3 extends over 14 amino acids. Trimming shortened V by 3 bases and J by 5 bases, and 13 bases separated the two germline ends. The CDR3: CASSLLRGQTEAFF. The DNA of the CDR3 is TGTGCCAGCAGCTTGTTAAGGGGTCAGACTGAAGCTTTCTTT.

The chain employs TRBV6-1 and TRBJ2-3; tentative D call: TRBD2 (5 bases). This CDR3 has 14 residues. V was clipped by 3 bases and J by 8 bases, with 15 bases between them. CDR1 and CDR2 (germline): MNHNS, SASEGT. The CDR3 is CASSDRSGSVTQYF. CDR3 nucleotides: TGTGCCAGCAGTGATAGGTCGGGGTCGGTTACGCAGTATTTT.

CDR3 in DNA: TGTGCCAGCAGGAGGGCGGATGATAGCTCTGGGGCCAACGTCCTGACTTTC. It encodes CASRRADDSSGANVLTF. V usage is TRBV27 and J usage is TRBJ2-6, with D perhaps TRBD2 (5 bases). Between the trimmed V and J ends, which lost 6 bases and 0 bases, there was a span of 15 bases. The CDR3 loop spans 17 amino acids. Looked up from germline, CDR1 is MNHEY and CDR2 is SMNVEV (reference sequence). Full variable domain (missing parts from reference TRBV27 and TRBJ2-6): EAQVTQNPRYLITVTGKKLTVTCSQNMNHEYMSWYRQDPGLGLRQIYYSMNVEVTDKGDVPEGYKVSRKEKRNFPLILESPSPNQTSLYFCASRRADDSSGANVLTFGAGSRLTVL.

V usage is TRBV19 and J usage is TRBJ1-2, with 11 bases matching TRBD1. The CDR3 loop spans 18 amino acids. The V segment lost 7 bases and the J segment 5 bases; nucleotides outside the gene matches: 18. CDR1 is LNHDA, CDR2 SQIVND, per germline (reference sequence). CDR3 sequence (DNA): TGTGCCAGTAATACACCCTGGACCAGGACAGGGGGCAATTATGGCTACACCTTC. Translated, it gives CASNTPWTRTGGNYGYTF.

The gene calls are TRBV5-4 and TRBJ2-1; 9 nucleotides align to TRBD2. The germline CDR1 and CDR2 sequences are SGHNT and YYREEE (reference sequence). This CDR3 contains 16 residues. Trimming at V came to 4 bases and at J to 4 bases, leaving 9 bases not matched to a gene. CDR3 loop: CASSRGGTSRYNEQFF. The CDR3, as DNA: TGTGCCAGCAGCAGAGGAGGGACTAGCCGATACAATGAGCAGTTCTTC.

J is TRBJ2-5 and V is TRBV5-8, with unresolved D. The CDR3 covers 14 residues. V was cut by 4 bases and J by 2 bases, with 12 bases left in between. The germline gives CDR1 SGHTS, CDR2 YDEGEE. CDR3 residues: CASSLRTIQETQYF. CDR3 in DNA: TGTGCCAGCAGCCTCCGGACCATTCAAGAGACCCAGTACTTC.

This sequence joins TRBV5-4 and TRBJ2-3, with 14 nucleotides matching TRBD2. V lost 0 bases and J lost 1; bases outside the gene matches: 1. The germline CDR1 and CDR2 sequences are SGHNT and YYREEE (reference sequence). The CDR3 is made up of 17 amino acids. CDR3 loop: CASSLEGLAGGTDTQYF. As DNA, the CDR3 is TGTGCCAGCAGCTTGGAGGGACTAGCGGGAGGCACAGATACGCAGTATTTT.

The CDR3 DNA is TGTGCCAGCAGCTTAGTGGCAGCGGGGGTCACAGATACGCAGTATTTT. The encoded protein is CASSLVAAGVTDTQYF. The chain has TRBV7-8 and TRBJ2-3, with 8 positions matching TRBD2. Trimming at V came to 1 base and at J to 2 bases, leaving 5 bases not matched to a gene. Looked up from germline, CDR1 is SGHVS and CDR2 is FQNEAQ. This CDR3 is built from 16 residues. The complete variable domain, with remaining parts taken from reference TRBV7-8 and TRBJ2-3, reads GAGVSQSPRYKVAKRGQDVALRCDPISGHVSLFWYQQALGQGPEFLTYFQNEAQLDKSGLPSDRFFAERPEGSVSTLKIQRTQQEDSAVYLCASSLVAAGVTDTQYFGPGTRLTVL.

The chain has TRBV10-3 and TRBJ2-7, with 7 bases identical to TRBD2. CDR1 is ENHRY, CDR2 SYGVKD, per germline. Trimming at V came to 6 bases and at J to 3 bases, leaving 11 bases not matched to a gene. The CDR3 length is 15 residues. CDR3 nucleotide sequence: TGTGCCATCAGACCATCTGCCACTAGCGTCTACGAGCAGTACTTC. Protein product: CAIRPSATSVYEQYF.

The rearrangement links TRBV27 to TRBJ1-1; D may be TRBD1 (5 bases). The germline CDR1 and CDR2 sequences are MNHEY and SMNVEV (reference sequence). The V and J ends lost 10 bases and 5 bases respectively, with 23 bases between them. This CDR3 has 15 amino acids. Written as DNA, the CDR3 is TGTGCCACCCCCTGGAGAGGGGCTGTTGTAACTGAAGCTTTCTTT. It codes for CATPWRGAVVTEAFF.

J is TRBJ1-2 and V is TRBV20-1; D is ambiguous. V lost 6 bases and J 7 bases, leaving 6 bases between the germline ends. This CDR3 has 9 amino acids. Germline V gene lookup returns CDR1 DFQATT and CDR2 SNEGSKA (reference sequence). The CDR3 nucleotides are TGCAGTGCCCCCCCTGGCTACACCTTC. It yields the protein CSAPPGYTF.

The chain joins TRBV9 to TRBJ2-5, with unresolved D. The V end lost 1 base, the J end lost 5 bases, and 9 bases lay between the germline ends. The CDR3 is made up of 13 amino acids. The V gene's germline CDR1 is SGDLS and CDR2 YYNGEE. The CDR3 here is CASSVKDRETQYF. The CDR3 coding sequence is TGTGCCAGCAGCGTAAAAGATCGGGAGACCCAGTACTTC. The full variable domain, with the rest looked up from reference TRBV9 and TRBJ2-5, is DSGVTQTPKHLITATGQRVTLRCSPRSGDLSVYWYQQSLDQGLQFLIQYYNGEERAKGNILERFSAQQFPDLHSELNLSSLELGDSALYFCASSVKDRETQYFGPGTRLLVL.

This clone showed up just a few times. The chain carries TRBV5-1 and TRBJ1-4; tentative D call: TRBD1 (5 bases). V lost 6 bases, J lost 3 bases, and 12 bases lay in between. This CDR3 is 14 amino acids long. Germline assignment: CDR1 SGHRS and CDR2 YFSETQ. The CDR3 spells CASTSQEPNEKLFF. CDR3 nucleotides: TGCGCCAGCACCTCACAGGAACCTAATGAAAAACTGTTTTTT.

The rearrangement joins TRBV10-1 to TRBJ2-1; 10 positions match TRBD2. Germline CDR1 reads WNHNN; CDR2 reads SYGVQD (reference sequence). This CDR3 region has 16 residues. V lost 5 bases to trimming and J lost 4 bases; unmatched junction nucleotides: 8. This CDR3 reads CASSRTSGALYNEQFF. The CDR3 region has the DNA TGCGCCAGCAGTCGGACTAGCGGAGCCCTTTACAATGAGCAGTTCTTC.

The chain links TRBV28 to TRBJ1-2; D not resolved. Germline-derived CDR1 and CDR2 are MDHEN and SYDVKM. The V and J ends lost 3 bases and 5 bases respectively, with 4 bases between them. This CDR3 comprises 11 residues. CDR3 in amino acids: CASSFIYGYTF. The CDR3 DNA reads TGTGCCAGCAGTTTCATATATGGCTACACCTTC.

The V and J genes are TRBV28 and TRBJ2-4, with D unclear. The germline V gene has CDR1 MDHEN and CDR2 SYDVKM. The CDR3 runs to 15 residues. V lost 6 bases and J 5 bases, leaving 17 bases between the germline ends. The CDR3: CASSYPLPPQNIQYF. CDR3 sequence (DNA): TGTGCCAGCAGCTATCCGCTCCCCCCTCAAAACATTCAGTACTTC.

The chain combines TRBV6-1 with TRBJ1-1, with TRBD1 identical over 9 bases. Germline CDR1 is MNHNS and CDR2 is SASEGT. The CDR3 length is 13 residues. Germline trimming cut 9 bases from V and 6 bases from J; bases unmatched to any gene: 8. The CDR3 here is CASFTGGAAEAFF. The CDR3 region has the DNA TGTGCCAGTTTTACAGGGGGCGCTGCTGAAGCTTTCTTT.

The rearrangement links TRBV5-1 to TRBJ2-7, with D perhaps TRBD1 or TRBD2 (5 bases each). The CDR3 contains 14 residues. Trimming cost V 4 bases and J 6 bases, with 17 bases left between them. Germline CDR1 reads SGHRS; CDR2 reads YFSETQ. The CDR3, as DNA: TGCGCCAGCAGCCTCGGGGCAGGGTCAACCGAGCAGTACTTC. This gives the protein CASSLGAGSTEQYF.

V and J are TRBV27 and TRBJ2-5, with 8 bases identical to TRBD2. CDR1 is MNHEY, CDR2 SMNVEV, per germline (reference sequence). With V trimmed by 4 bases and J by 2 bases, 15 bases remained unmatched. The CDR3 sequence is 18 residues long. CDR3 loop: CASSSRSSGTSGQETQYF. In nucleotides, the CDR3 is TGTGCCAGCAGTTCCAGGAGTAGCGGGACCTCGGGGCAAGAGACCCAGTACTTC.

This rearrangement joins TRBV19 to TRBJ2-7; D is perhaps TRBD1 (6 bases). V was clipped by 10 bases and J by 3 bases, with 16 bases between them. The CDR3 has 13 amino acids. The germline CDR1 and CDR2 sequences are LNHDA and SQIVND (reference sequence). CDR3 coding DNA: TGTGCCACTTCGACAGGAGCACACTACGAGCAGTACTTC. Its translation: CATSTGAHYEQYF.

The chain recombines TRBV7-2 with TRBJ2-2; maybe TRBD2 (5 bases). The CDR3 runs 13 residues. Trimming shortened V by 6 bases and J by 4 bases, and 9 bases separated the two germline ends. Germline V gene lookup returns CDR1 SGHTA and CDR2 FQGNSA. The CDR3 is CASRERVTGELFF. DNA of the CDR3: TGTGCCAGCAGGGAGAGGGTCACCGGGGAGCTGTTTTTT.

The V call is TRBV7-9, the J call TRBJ2-2, with a possible D match to TRBD1 (6 bases). The CDR3 totals 15 residues. The ends were cut back, 1 base at V and 6 bases at J, with 12 bases in the middle. The germline CDR1 and CDR2 sequences are SEHNR and FQNEAQ (reference sequence). The CDR3 loop reads CASSLVLGAPGELFF. DNA of the CDR3: TGTGCCAGCAGCTTAGTCTTGGGGGCCCCCGGGGAGCTGTTTTTT.

The rearrangement uses TRBV13 and TRBJ2-7; possible D gene TRBD1, 5 bases. This CDR3 region has 17 residues. The germline V gene has CDR1 PRHDT and CDR2 FYEKMQ (reference sequence). The germline V and J ends were trimmed by 5 bases and 9 bases, with 29 bases remaining between them. CDR3 region: CASSLLSQGSYRIGQYF. In DNA form, the CDR3 reads TGTGCCAGCAGCCTTTTGTCCCAGGGATCTTATCGTATTGGGCAGTACTTC.

The chain combines TRBV19 with TRBJ2-7, with 7 nucleotides matching TRBD2. The V and J ends lost 2 bases and 2 bases, in that order; junction bases with no gene match: 6. The CDR3 consists of 15 residues. Germline values: CDR1 LNHDA, CDR2 SQIVND (reference sequence). The CDR3: CASSIQAGTTYEQYF. CDR3 bases: TGTGCCAGTAGTATACAAGCGGGGACTACCTACGAGCAGTACTTC.

In its sample, this clone was seen a few times. This sequence joins TRBV30 and TRBJ2-1, with TRBD2 identical over 7 bases. With 3 bases clipped from V and 8 bases from J, the junction kept 16 bases outside the gene matches. The CDR3 has 16 amino acids. CDR1 and CDR2 (germline): GTSNPN, SVGIG (reference sequence). CDR3 loop: CAWRPGMGGDRHEQFF. The CDR3 nucleotides read TGTGCCTGGAGGCCGGGAATGGGGGGGGATAGACATGAGCAGTTCTTC.

The chain is built from TRBV6-5 and TRBJ1-2, with D perhaps matching TRBD1 (5 bases). CDR1 MNHEY and CDR2 SVGAGI come from the germline V gene. The V end was cut by 1 base, the J end by 2 bases, with 8 bases between. CDR3 length: 14 amino acids. CDR3 loop: CASSYYGGNYGYTF. The CDR3 DNA is TGTGCCAGCAGTTACTACGGGGGAAACTATGGCTACACCTTC.

This clone was observed a single time. The V call is TRBV11-3, the J call TRBJ1-3; D gene ambiguous. This CDR3 has 14 residues. Germline V gives CDR1 SGHNT, CDR2 YENEEA. Trimming shortened V by 3 bases and J by 4 bases, and 10 bases separated the two germline ends. Written as DNA, the CDR3 is TGTGCCAGCAGCTTGTCCGGTTGGGGAAACACCATATATTTT. Protein: CASSLSGWGNTIYF.

V and J are TRBV28 and TRBJ1-5, with 7 bases identical to TRBD1. Trimming cost V 5 bases and J 7 bases; bases outside gene matches: 5. This CDR3 spans 13 amino acids. CDR1 and CDR2 (germline): MDHEN, SYDVKM. The CDR3 DNA is TGTGCCAGCAGTATCATCAGGGGGCAGCCCCAGCATTTT. Residues: CASSIIRGQPQHF.